In this sample, the clone carrying this T cell receptor beta chain turned up many times. These data are taken from a study of read filtering for tumor transcriptome and immune sequencing. This library used around 0.4 ug RNA and molecular barcoded adaptors spanning alpha/delta and beta/gamma chains. From the reads, TCRdb called clonotypes with MiXCR, one entry per CDR3 protein. Of about 47,000 distinct CDR3 sequences listed, about an eighth are singletons. The CDR3 consists of 16 residues. The V gene lost 5 bases and the J gene lost 0 bases, with 14 bases spanning the gap. Germline values: CDR1 SNHLY, CDR2 FYNNEI.

The rearrangement joins TRBV2 to TRBJ2-4; D gene unclear. Sequenced input: a population of CD138-negative cells sorted from bone marrow. This receptor was obtained from a donor aged 40 or over with multiple myeloma. The CDR3 sequence is CASSLELSLAKNIQYF. Here the CDR3 DNA reads TGTGCCAGCAGTCTGGAACTCTCACTAGCCAAAAACATTCAGTACTTC.